A single sample gave rise to the 27 T cell receptor beta chains below, sequenced in a study of cytomegalovirus exposure and HLA in healthy donors. The PCR had 60 Vbeta and 13 Jbeta primers. TCRdb's copy holds only in-frame clones and misses some; the assay was immunoSEQ multiplex PCR. The sample lists 200,000 to 250,000 clones, 75% seen once, with 1.5% to 2% in the top ten. Sample: PBMCs. These receptors were obtained from a woman aged 25-40 years in good health and CMV-seronegative.

CDR3 sequence (DNA): TGTGCCAGCAGCCAATCTAGCGGGGGATCCTACGAGCAGTACTTC. Translation: CASSQSSGGSYEQYF. V usage is TRBV16 and J usage is TRBJ2-7; TRBD2 matches 9 bases. V dropped 0 bases and J dropped 1; count of bases not matched to a gene: 1. CDR1 KGHSY and CDR2 FQNENV come from the germline V gene. This CDR3 comprises 15 residues.

This clone was picked up a small number of times. The chain has TRBV5-4 and TRBJ1-2; D might be TRBD1 (6 bases). The germline CDR1 and CDR2 sequences are SGHNT and YYREEE (reference sequence). The CDR3 sequence is 11 residues long. V lost 4 bases, J lost 7 bases, and 8 bases lay in between. CDR3 protein: CASSLDSGYTF. The DNA of the CDR3 is TGTGCCAGCAGCCTGGACAGTGGCTACACCTTC. The entire variable domain, with the rest obtained from reference TRBV5-4 and TRBJ1-2, is as follows: ETGVTQSPTHLIKTRGQQVTLRCSSQSGHNTVSWYQQALGQGPQFIFQYYREEENGRGNFPPRFSGLQFPNYSSELNVNALELDDSALYLCASSLDSGYTFGSGTRLTVV.

The gene calls are TRBV11-3 and TRBJ2-3; D remains unclear. The CDR3 runs to 14 residues. Germline-derived CDR1 and CDR2 are SGHNT and YENEEA. V gave up 2 bases and J gave up 0 bases, with 6 bases separating them. The CDR3 sequence: CASSLTTSTDTQYF. CDR3 sequence (DNA): TGTGCCAGCAGCTTAACCACTAGCACAGATACGCAGTATTTT.

This clone was seen a handful of times. The junction does not match germline at one end; this may be a read error. This sample includes further DNA sequences coding for the same CDR3. The chain combines TRBV4-1 with TRBJ2-7; possibly TRBD1 for D (5 bases). Germline loops: CDR1 MGHRA, CDR2 YSYEKL. The CDR3 runs 13 residues. CDR3: CASSQDDSYEQYF. CDR3 coding DNA: TGTGCCAGCAGCCAAGACGACAGCTACGAGCAGTACTTC.

The V and J genes are TRBV19 and TRBJ2-1; 9 nucleotides align to TRBD1. The CDR3 is made up of 14 amino acids. V trimming: 9 bases; J trimming: 7 bases; junction bases outside the gene matches: 10. Germline CDR1 is LNHDA and CDR2 is SQIVND (reference sequence). CDR3 loop: CASRKQGADNEQFF. Written as DNA, the CDR3 is TGTGCCAGCAGAAAACAGGGGGCGGATAATGAGCAGTTCTTC.

DNA of the CDR3: TGCGCCAGCAGCCAAGTCACCGGGGTAAATGAAAAACTGTTTTTT. Translation gives CASSQVTGVNEKLFF. The V call is TRBV4-1, the J call TRBJ1-4; D not certain. In germline, CDR1 is MGHRA, CDR2 YSYEKL. V was trimmed by 1 base and J by 5 bases, leaving 11 bases between them. This CDR3 comprises 15 residues.

The chain joins TRBV5-6 to TRBJ2-7; TRBD2 matches at 9 bases. Germline V gene lookup returns CDR1 SGHDT and CDR2 YYEEEE. V dropped 8 bases and J dropped 4; count of bases not matched to a gene: 4. The CDR3 spans 12 residues. The CDR3 region has the DNA TGTGCCAGTAGCGGGAGATCGTACGAGCAGTACTTC. It is translated as CASSGRSYEQYF.

This chain uses TRBV7-2 with TRBJ2-4; possibly TRBD2 for D (6 bases). Germline lookup yields CDR1 SGHTA and CDR2 FQGNSA. The CDR3 totals 19 residues. V was clipped by 2 bases and J by 2 bases, with 22 bases between them. CDR3 bases: TGTGCCAGCAGCTTATTCGTTAGCGGTGCCACTGAATCCAAAAACATTCAGTACTTC. Residues: CASSLFVSGATESKNIQYF.

The chain is built from TRBV10-3 and TRBJ2-2, with D possibly matching TRBD2 (6 bases). Germline V CDR1 and CDR2: ENHRY, SYGVKD. The CDR3 is 12 residues long. Trimming left V 2 bases short and J 11 bases short, with 9 bases between. The CDR3 DNA is TGTGCCATCAGTGAGCTAGCGAGAGAGCTGTTTTTT. It is translated as CAISELARELFF.

J is TRBJ2-5 and V is TRBV11-3; D gene ambiguous. The DNA end favors TRBJ2-7, so the J call may be wrong. CDR3 length: 13 residues. Germline loops: CDR1 SGHNT, CDR2 YENEEA. DNA for the CDR3: TGTGCCAGCAGCTTGCACAGAACCTACGAGCAGTACTTC. This translates into CASSLHRTYEQYF.

To note about this clone: The germline gene is not matched at one end of the junction; a read error may be the cause. This chain joins TRBV27 and TRBJ2-5, with TRBD2 matching 12 bases. CDR1 is MNHEY and CDR2 is SMNVEV in the germline V gene (reference sequence). The CDR3 has 17 residues. The CDR3 coding sequence is TGTGTCAGCAGTTTATTGCCCCTAGCGGGGGGGTCAGGTATCCAGTACTTC. Translating gives CVSSLLPLAGGSGIQYF.

The V call is TRBV5-4, the J call TRBJ1-1, with TRBD1 as a possible D gene (5 bases). The germline V gene has CDR1 SGHNT and CDR2 YYREEE (reference sequence). V was cut by 2 bases and J by 3 bases, with 11 bases left in between. The CDR3 is 14 amino acids. CDR3 DNA sequence: TGTGCCAGCAGCTTTCAGGGTAGGGACACTGAAGCTTTCTTT. Its protein product is CASSFQGRDTEAFF.

This chain uses TRBV29-1 with TRBJ1-2; D is undetermined. Germline CDR1 is SQVTM and CDR2 is ANQGSEA. This CDR3 comprises 11 residues. V dropped 2 bases and J dropped 4 bases, with 5 bases sitting between them. As DNA, the CDR3 is TGCAGCGTTGAAAGCTCCTATGGCTACACCTTC. Translation gives CSVESSYGYTF.

The chain employs TRBV7-3 and TRBJ1-1, with D possibly TRBD1 on 5 matching bases. The CDR3 sequence is 13 residues long. The V gene lost 3 bases and the J gene lost 4 bases, with 9 bases spanning the gap. Germline V gene data show CDR1 as SGHTA and CDR2 as FQGTGA. CDR3 DNA: TGTGCCAGCAGCTTTGCCAGGGCCACTGAAGCTTTCTTT. Translation gives CASSFARATEAFF.

The V gene is TRBV12-5, the J gene TRBJ1-4; D gene unclear. CDR1 and CDR2 (germline): LGHNT, FRNRAP. This CDR3 has 15 amino acids. V lost 7 bases to trimming and J lost 0 bases, with 12 bases between them. The CDR3 protein is CASDNPGTTNEKLFF. The CDR3 nucleotides read TGTGCTAGTGATAACCCGGGGACAACTAATGAAAAACTGTTTTTT. Full variable domain (rest looked up from reference TRBV12-5 and TRBJ1-4): DARVTQTPRHKVTEMGQEVTMRCQPILGHNTVFWYRQTMMQGLELLAYFRNRAPLDDSGMPKDRFSAEMPDATLATLKIQPSEPRDSAVYFCASDNPGTTNEKLFFGSGTQLSVL.

This clone was recorded a few times. This chain connects TRBV7-6 to TRBJ2-3; D is unresolved. The CDR3 loop spans 12 amino acids. Germline-derived CDR1 and CDR2 are SGHVS and FNYEAQ. V lost 5 bases and J 6 bases, leaving 9 bases between the germline ends. This CDR3 reads CASSEFRDTQYF. The CDR3 nucleotides read TGTGCCAGCAGCGAATTTCGGGATACGCAGTATTTT.

J is TRBJ2-7 and V is TRBV6-1; perhaps TRBD1 as D (5 bases). The CDR3 contains 15 residues. Germline V gene data show CDR1 as MNHNS and CDR2 as SASEGT. V shed 3 bases and J shed 0 bases, with 12 bases lying between them. This chain's CDR3 is CASSDWTIFSYEQYF. The CDR3 DNA reads as TGTGCCAGCAGTGATTGGACAATTTTCTCCTACGAGCAGTACTTC.

The rearrangement joins TRBV7-3 to TRBJ1-3; D gene ambiguous. Germline assignment: CDR1 SGHTA and CDR2 FQGTGA. The V end lost 1 base, the J end lost 0 bases, and 10 bases lay between the germline ends. CDR3 length: 16 residues. CDR3: CASSLNGGRSGNTIYF. The CDR3 region has the DNA TGTGCCAGCAGCTTAAACGGAGGCCGCTCTGGAAACACCATATATTTT.

CDR3 bases: TGTGCCAGCACATATAGCGCAGCGGTAAATGAGCAGTTCTTC. Protein product: CASTYSAAVNEQFF. The chain carries TRBV7-9 and TRBJ2-1; perhaps TRBD2 as D (5 bases). Trimming left V 7 bases short and J 7 bases short, with 17 bases between. The germline CDR1 and CDR2 sequences are SEHNR and FQNEAQ (reference sequence). The CDR3 is made up of 14 amino acids. The whole variable domain, filled in from reference TRBV7-9 and TRBJ2-1, reads DTGVSQNPRHKITKRGQNVTFRCDPISEHNRLYWYRQTLGQGPEFLTYFQNEAQLEKSRLLSDRFSAERPKGSFSTLEIQRTEQGDSAMYLCASTYSAAVNEQFFGPGTRLTVL.

The gene calls are TRBV5-4 and TRBJ2-2; D may be TRBD2 (5 bases). Per the germline V gene, CDR1 is SGHNT and CDR2 is YYREEE (reference sequence). The CDR3 consists of 13 residues. The germline V and J ends were trimmed by 0 bases and 7 bases, with 7 bases remaining between them. The CDR3 DNA reads as TGTGCCAGCAGCTTGGCGGGGATCGGGGAGCTGTTTTTT. Translation gives CASSLAGIGELFF. Variable domain in full (rest from reference TRBV5-4 and TRBJ2-2): ETGVTQSPTHLIKTRGQQVTLRCSSQSGHNTVSWYQQALGQGPQFIFQYYREEENGRGNFPPRFSGLQFPNYSSELNVNALELDDSALYLCASSLAGIGELFFGEGSRLTVL.

The chain combines TRBV9 with TRBJ2-3; a possible D gene is TRBD2 (5 bases). Germline loops: CDR1 SGDLS, CDR2 YYNGEE. CDR3 size: 15 residues. The V gene lost 0 bases and the J gene lost 3 bases, with 11 bases spanning the gap. The CDR3 protein is CASSVAGGWTDTQYF. The DNA for the CDR3 is TGTGCCAGCAGCGTAGCTGGCGGGTGGACAGATACGCAGTATTTT.

This clone was detected only a few times. This chain links TRBV11-1 with TRBJ1-1; D is uncertain. Trimming removed 1 base from V and 3 bases from J, with 6 bases in between. The CDR3 contains 13 residues. Germline loops: CDR1 SGHAT, CDR2 FQDESV (reference sequence). CDR3 DNA sequence: TGTGCCAGCAGCTTAGTGTATTACACTGAAGCTTTCTTT. Translation: CASSLVYYTEAFF.

The chain is built from TRBV6-5 and TRBJ1-1, with D possibly being TRBD1 (6 bases). This CDR3 has 16 residues. The V and J ends lost 2 bases and 1 base respectively, with 14 bases between them. From germline, CDR1 is MNHEY and CDR2 SVGAGI. CDR3 bases: TGTGCCAGCAGTTACGGGCAGGGGTGGCCGAACACTGAAGCTTTCTTT. Its protein is CASSYGQGWPNTEAFF.

This chain links TRBV30 with TRBJ1-1; D possibly corresponds to TRBD1 (5 bases). The CDR3 consists of 14 residues. CDR1 and CDR2 (germline): GTSNPN, SVGIG (reference sequence). V shed 0 bases and J shed 4 bases, with 12 bases lying between them. CDR3 nucleotide sequence: TGTGCCTGGAGTGTAGGGGATTGGGGCACTGAAGCTTTCTTT. The encoded protein is CAWSVGDWGTEAFF. Drawing the rest from reference TRBV30 and TRBJ1-1, the complete variable domain is SQTIHQWPATLVQPVGSPLSLECTVEGTSNPNLYWYRQAAGRGLQLLFYSVGIGQISSEVPQNLSASRPQDRQFILSSKKLLLSDSGFYLCAWSVGDWGTEAFFGQGTRLTVV.

This clone was counted a few times. The rearrangement links TRBV7-9 to TRBJ1-1; D call uncertain. Germline assignment: CDR1 SEHNR and CDR2 FQNEAQ (reference sequence). The CDR3 runs 11 residues. V lost 2 bases, J lost 5 bases, and 3 bases lay in between. CDR3: CASSLITEAFF. The CDR3 region has the DNA TGTGCCAGCAGCTTAATAACTGAAGCTTTCTTT.

J is TRBJ1-2 and V is TRBV6-5, with D possibly being TRBD1 (5 bases). The CDR3 contains 15 residues. V gave up 6 bases and J gave up 3 bases, with 17 bases separating them. Per the germline V gene, CDR1 is MNHEY and CDR2 is SVGAGI. The CDR3 region is CASSPGTRPDYGYTF. The CDR3 DNA sequence: TGTGCCAGCAGCCCCGGGACTCGTCCCGACTATGGCTACACCTTC.

This rearrangement joins TRBV5-1 to TRBJ2-7; a possible D gene is TRBD2 (5 bases). The CDR3 has 14 residues. The V and J ends lost 1 base and 1 base respectively, with 9 bases between them. In germline, CDR1 is SGHRS, CDR2 YFSETQ. CDR3 in DNA: TGCGCCAGCAGCTTGATGGGAGATTCCTACGAGCAGTACTTC. Translation gives CASSLMGDSYEQYF.